Described below is a single TCR beta chain sequence and its context. Method: immunoSEQ multiplex PCR; TCRdb's copy keeps in-frame clones and lacks some. In the table there are 360,000 or so clones, 90% of which are singletons. The source of the sample is a study of blood T cell repertoires in COVID-19. Study context: The samples span acute and convalescent COVID-19 from the United States, Italy and Spain. PBMCs, B-cell-depleted T cells, or T cells provided the cDNA or gDNA that made up the material.

V lost 5 bases to trimming and J lost 7 bases; unmatched junction nucleotides: 16. The CDR3 has 16 residues. Germline CDR1 and CDR2: SEHNR and FQNEAQ (reference sequence). The TCR comes from a man between 18 and 35 years old with active or convalescent COVID-19. The rearrangement uses TRBV7-9 and TRBJ2-7, with 8 positions matching TRBD1. The material sequenced was peripheral blood. CDR3 in DNA: TGTGCCAGCAGCGACCTCGGACAGGGTATTCCGGGGGAGCAGTACTTC. Residues: CASSDLGQGIPGEQYF.